The rows below give T cell receptor beta chains drawn from one sample of a study of cytomegalovirus exposure and HLA in healthy donors. Sequencing used immunoSEQ multiplex PCR; TCRdb keeps in-frame clones, though not all of them. The profile shows approximately 150,000 clones, 84% of them singletons. The specimen sequenced was PBMCs. The receptors here all came from a girl aged 5-17 years in good health and CMV-seropositive. CDR3s include the opening cysteine and the closing phenylalanine or tryptophan. D genes are given only for firm matches.

>TRBJ1-1|.|TRBV5-1
CASSLAGEAFF
>TRBJ2-7|TRBD1|TRBV19
CASSINLRDSYEQYF
>.|.|TRBV4-1
CASSQDSLEDEQYF
>TRBJ2-3|.|TRBV7-7
CASSQDWSDTQYF
>TRBJ2-1|TRBD2|TRBV6-5
CASSSELAGGYNEQFF
>TRBJ2-2|.|TRBV5-8
CASSLVLAPGELFF
>TRBJ1-3|TRBD1|TRBV7-9
CASSFGTVGSGNTIYF
>TRBJ1-4|TRBD1|TRBV11-3
CASTGQGHEKLFF
>TRBJ1-2|.|TRBV5-6
CASSLDIAIYGYTF
>TRBJ1-2|TRBD1|TRBV27
CASRRTGGDGYTF
>TRBJ2-2|.|TRBV10-1
CASSGRGGSTGELFF
>TRBJ1-2|TRBD1|TRBV6-6
CASSWTGDYGYTF
>TRBJ2-7|TRBD1|TRBV13
CASSLGTGNDEQYF
>TRBJ2-2|.|TRBV5-5
CASSFPASTGELFF
>TRBJ2-3|TRBD2|TRBV2
CASSEGLAGGLSPLYF
>TRBJ1-1|.|TRBV7-8
CASSLGSGAEAFF
>TRBJ1-1|.|TRBV9
CASSAGPWEVLNTEAFF
>TRBJ2-1|TRBD1|TRBV19
CASRPTGVYNEQFF
>TRBJ1-1|TRBD1|TRBV19
CASSIDQGANTEAFF
>TRBJ1-5|.|TRBV19
CASSIVLGVSNQPQHF
>TRBJ2-7|TRBD1|TRBV5-1
CASSLLGTGGSYEQYF
>TRBJ2-1|.|TRBV7-9
CASSFSQGGTYNEQFF
>TRBJ1-5|.|TRBV19
CASSILSGRRDNQPQHF
>TRBJ2-1|TRBD2|TRBV14
CASSAGLAVNEQFF
>TRBJ2-7|.|TRBV7-8
CASSPRGQDEQYF
>TRBJ2-5|.|TRBV7-6
CASSSPYSSAQTQYF
>TRBJ1-1|.|TRBV6-1
CASSERVFMNTEAFF
>TRBJ2-3|TRBD2|TRBV9
CASSTGGAGIDTQYF
>TRBJ1-1|.|TRBV2
CASSETTRTEAFF
>TRBJ2-3|TRBD2|TRBV4-2
CASSQGSGGATDTQYF
>TRBJ1-1|.|TRBV5-6
CASSLTENTEAFF
>TRBJ2-3|TRBD1|TRBV10-1
CASSEGGQPSTDTQYF
>TRBJ1-1|.|TRBV7-9
CSSSLGGGGGEAFF
>TRBJ1-2|TRBD1|TRBV9
CASSVSTGGPHGYTF
>TRBJ2-1|TRBD1|TRBV6-5
CASSFAGGTYEQFF
>TRBJ2-1|.|TRBV19
CASSIGPSSYNEQFF
>TRBJ2-2|.|TRBV10-1
CASSERKQGNTGELFF
>TRBJ2-5|.|TRBV13
CASSLRQGLQETQYF
>TRBJ2-3|TRBD2|TRBV9
CASSSAGGGTDTQYF
>TRBJ2-3|.|TRBV4-1
CASSQDTTGGYSTDTQYF
>TRBJ1-5|TRBD1|TRBV6-5
CASSRDRGNQPQHF
>TRBJ1-2|.|TRBV28
CASSSPAGRHVYTF
>TRBJ2-7|.|TRBV19
CASSRGGVSYEQYF
>TRBJ1-2|.|TRBV7-9
CASSLVGGPTNYGYTF
>TRBJ1-1|TRBD1|TRBV2
CASGQGMGTEAFF
>TRBJ1-2|.|TRBV19
CASSITPNGYTF
>TRBJ2-1|TRBD2|TRBV2
CASRRLAGLGSDEQFF
>TRBJ1-1|TRBD1|TRBV6-1
CASSLDRGDNTEAFF